Each of the 32 T cell receptor beta chains below was sequenced from the same sample in a study of post-analysis software for immune sequencing data. Study results and caveats: With TRBV5-6, TRBV5-1 and TRBV20-1 included, about five TRBV segments were more frequent in patients than in controls.

These receptors' antigens are unknown. Built from TCR beta cDNA, the libraries had unique molecular identifiers in them. TCRdb itself ran the PCR reads through MiXCR, one entry per CDR3 protein. The repertoire has approximately 730,000 distinct CDR3 sequences, 35% to 55% of them found once; the top ten carry roughly 4.4%. Sequencing used blood. These TCRs come from a girl between 10 and 17 years old with multiple sclerosis.

This chain connects TRBV4-2 to TRBJ1-4, with D tentatively TRBD1 (5 bases). The CDR3 runs 15 residues. Trimming removed 1 base from V and 8 bases from J, with 14 bases in between. Germline CDR1 reads LGHNA; CDR2 reads YNFKEQ. The CDR3 nucleotides read TGTGCCAGCAGCCAAGTCCACAGGAGGGCGGAAAAACTGTTTTTT. Its protein is CASSQVHRRAEKLFF.

V is TRBV12-3 or TRBV12-4 and J is TRBJ2-1; tentatively, D is TRBD2 (5 bases). The CDR3 length is 13 residues. The germline V and J ends were trimmed by 9 bases and 1 base, with 10 bases remaining between them. The CDR3 here is CASFGDSYNEQFF. CDR3 nucleotide sequence: TGTGCCAGTTTCGGGGATTCCTACAATGAGCAGTTCTTC.

V and J are TRBV7-9 and TRBJ2-7; a weak D match, TRBD1 (6 bases). This CDR3 contains 16 residues. Deletions cut 5 bases from V and 2 bases from J, with 19 bases between. Germline V gives CDR1 SEHNR, CDR2 FQNEAQ (reference sequence). The CDR3 DNA is TGTGCCAGCAGCAATTATGTTGACAGGTCCACCTACGAGCAGTACTTC. Translating it yields CASSNYVDRSTYEQYF.

The rearrangement joins TRBV10-3 to TRBJ2-5, with 9 bases identical to TRBD2. The CDR3 runs to 17 residues. Looked up from germline, CDR1 is ENHRY and CDR2 is SYGVKD. J lost 5 bases, V lost 0 bases, and 10 bases had no gene match. The CDR3 DNA follows: TGTGCCATCAGTGAGTCGGCGGGAGGGCCTAGGAGGGAGACCCAGTACTTC. Amino acids: CAISESAGGPRRETQYF.

This chain uses TRBV3-1 with TRBJ2-3, with TRBD2 identical over 10 bases. Unmatched junction bases numbered 10, after V lost 4 bases and J lost 6 bases. The CDR3 totals 16 residues. Germline V gene data show CDR1 as LGHDT and CDR2 as YNNKEL (reference sequence). CDR3 loop: CASSPNPGTSEDTQYF. The CDR3 DNA sequence: TGTGCCAGCAGCCCCAATCCCGGGACTAGCGAGGATACGCAGTATTTT.

This clonotype was detected a few times. The chain links TRBV24-1 to TRBJ2-5, with TRBD2 matching over 7 bases. The CDR3 consists of 16 residues. Trimming at V came to 1 base and at J to 5 bases, leaving 9 bases not matched to a gene. CDR1 is KGHDR, CDR2 SFDVKD, per germline. The CDR3 DNA follows: TGTGCCACCAGTGATTTCCCGAGCGGGACTTCTGAGACCCAGTACTTC. Protein product: CATSDFPSGTSETQYF.

The rearrangement uses TRBV12-3 or TRBV12-4 and TRBJ2-7; 8 nucleotides line up with TRBD1. Trimming removed 3 bases from V and 3 bases from J; junction bases left unmatched: 7. This CDR3 is 15 amino acids long. Here the CDR3 DNA reads TGTGCCAGCAGTTTCTTACAGGGGGAAAACTACGAGCAGTACTTC. Its protein product is CASSFLQGENYEQYF.

This chain joins TRBV7-8 and TRBJ2-3; TRBD2 matches 9 bases. The CDR3 totals 16 residues. V dropped 1 base and J dropped 6; count of bases not matched to a gene: 8. Germline V gene data show CDR1 as SGHVS and CDR2 as FQNEAQ. This chain's CDR3 is CASSLDVLAGVDTQYF. The CDR3, as DNA: TGTGCCAGCAGCTTAGACGTGTTAGCGGGAGTGGATACGCAGTATTTT.

The genes are TRBV29-1 and TRBJ2-3, with D tentatively TRBD1 or TRBD2 (5 bases each). V lost 6 bases, J lost 1 base, and 14 bases lay in between. CDR1 and CDR2 from the germline V gene are SQVTM and ANQGSEA. The CDR3 loop spans 14 amino acids. In nucleotides, the CDR3 is TGCAGCGTATCCGAGGGGTCCGGCACAGATACGCAGTATTTT. This encodes CSVSEGSGTDTQYF.

V and J are TRBV15 and TRBJ2-3, with a possible D match to TRBD2 (5 bases). V lost 2 bases and J lost 0, with 15 bases in between. Germline CDR1 and CDR2: LNHNV and YYDKDF (reference sequence). This CDR3 spans 17 amino acids. Written as DNA, the CDR3 is TGTGCCACCAGCAGAACTCGGACTTCTATTAGCACAGATACGCAGTATTTT. Its protein is CATSRTRTSISTDTQYF.

The chain uses TRBV3-1 and TRBJ1-2; 8 bases fit TRBD1. The CDR3 has 14 residues. Trimming removed 2 bases from V and 7 bases from J; junction bases left unmatched: 6. Germline CDR1 LGHDT, CDR2 YNNKEL (reference sequence). CDR3 DNA sequence: TGTGCCAGCAGCCAACCGGACAGGGAGGCTGGCTACACCTTC. Translating it yields CASSQPDREAGYTF.

The chain carries TRBV7-2 and TRBJ2-1; tentatively, D is TRBD2 (5 bases). Trimming took off 2 bases at V and 4 bases at J, with 9 bases between the two ends. Germline CDR1 and CDR2: SGHTA and FQGNSA. This CDR3 is 14 amino acids long. The CDR3 nucleotides are TGTGCCAGCAGCTTAATCGGAGGTTACAATGAGCAGTTCTTC. This gives the protein CASSLIGGYNEQFF.

Turning to this clonotype: No DNA is shown, since the ends of the CDR3 on it are uncertain; the CDR3 is the one TCRdb lists. The rearrangement links TRBV9 to TRBJ2-1; TRBD2, the D gene given by the table, was not confirmed from the DNA. Termini included, the CDR3 measures 15 amino acids. CDR1 and CDR2 from the germline V gene are SGDLS and YYNGEE. The CDR3 reads CASSVGSGSAYEQCF.

The rearrangement uses TRBV20-1 and TRBJ2-7, with 9 bases lining up with TRBD2. This CDR3 comprises 12 residues. V shed 4 bases and J 2 bases; nucleotides not matched to a gene: 0. Germline V gene lookup returns CDR1 DFQATT and CDR2 SNEGSKA (reference sequence). DNA for the CDR3: TGCAGTGCTAAGCGGGAGGCCTACGAGCAGTACTTC. This gives the protein CSAKREAYEQYF.

The chain combines TRBV5-1 with TRBJ2-1; 9 nucleotides agree with TRBD2. This CDR3 comprises 14 residues. Germline loops: CDR1 SGHRS, CDR2 YFSETQ. V lost 4 bases, J lost 9 bases, and 8 bases stayed unmatched. The CDR3: CASSNKVREGEQFF. The CDR3, as DNA: TGCGCCAGCAGCAACAAGGTGCGGGAGGGTGAGCAGTTCTTC.

J is TRBJ2-5 and V is TRBV7-9; D is possibly TRBD1 (5 bases). The end of the DNA is better explained by TRBJ2-7, so the J call may be wrong. Germline lookup yields CDR1 SEHNR and CDR2 FQNEAQ (reference sequence). The CDR3 is 15 amino acids. The CDR3 here is CASSLADGQLFEQYF. CDR3 sequence (DNA): TGTGCCAGCAGCTTAGCGGACGGACAACTCTTCGAGCAGTACTTC.

This clonotype appeared a few times. V usage is TRBV6-5 and J usage is TRBJ2-7; 11 bases fit TRBD2. V gave up 6 bases and J gave up 7 bases; unmatched junction bases: 5. The CDR3 totals 13 residues. Germline V gene lookup returns CDR1 MNHEY and CDR2 SVGAGI. The CDR3, as DNA: TGTGCCAGCAGACTAGCGGGAGCGGGTGAGCAGTACTTC. Its protein product is CASRLAGAGEQYF.

The chain couples TRBV5-1 to TRBJ2-7; D unclear. The germline gives CDR1 SGHRS, CDR2 YFSETQ. Trimming cost V 0 bases and J 2 bases, with 12 bases left between them. The CDR3 loop spans 15 amino acids. The CDR3, as DNA: TGCGCCAGCAGCTTGGTAGAGCAGCCAACCTACGAGCAGTACTTC. Translation gives CASSLVEQPTYEQYF.

A few counts support this clonotype. This chain's CDR3 is CASSLAGLAGVKWQFF. CDR3 nucleotide sequence: TGTGCCAGCAGTTTAGCGGGACTAGCGGGAGTCAAATGGCAGTTCTTC. The chain links TRBV12-3 or TRBV12-4 to TRBJ2-1, with 14 bases identical to TRBD2. The CDR3 is made up of 16 amino acids. Germline trimming cut 0 bases from V and 12 bases from J; bases unmatched to any gene: 7.

A few counts support this clonotype. The gene calls are TRBV29-1 and TRBJ1-2; a possible D gene is TRBD1 (6 bases). The CDR3 is made up of 14 amino acids. Germline assignment: CDR1 SQVTM and CDR2 ANQGSEA. The V gene lost 3 bases and the J gene lost 6 bases, with 17 bases spanning the gap. CDR3 protein: CSVEEGRGVHGYTF. The DNA for the CDR3 is TGCAGCGTTGAGGAGGGTAGGGGGGTGCATGGCTACACCTTC.

This chain uses TRBV5-1 with TRBJ2-6; D is unresolved. The CDR3 consists of 16 residues. V lost 0 bases and J lost 0, with 7 bases in between. Germline V gene sequence: CDR1 SGHRS, CDR2 YFSETQ. Here the CDR3 reads CASSLEQASGANVLTF. Written as DNA, the CDR3 is TGCGCCAGCAGCTTGGAGCAGGCCTCTGGGGCCAACGTCCTGACTTTC.

The table lists this clonotype with a few counts. The chain links TRBV20-1 to TRBJ2-7, with 7 bases aligning to TRBD2. The CDR3 is 15 residues long. After removal of 1 base from V and 1 base from J, the junction contained 7 bases not matched to a gene. Germline assignment: CDR1 DFQATT and CDR2 SNEGSKA (reference sequence). CDR3 coding DNA: TGCAGTGCTAGAGCCCAGGGCGGGGGATCCTACGAGCAGTACTTC. It specifies CSARAQGGGSYEQYF.

The V call is TRBV29-1, the J call TRBJ2-1; D is perhaps TRBD1 (6 bases). V lost 2 bases and J lost 7, with 15 bases in between. Germline lookup yields CDR1 SQVTM and CDR2 ANQGSEA. This CDR3 contains 14 residues. The CDR3 DNA reads TGCAGCGTTGAACCAGGGGTAGTATGGAATGAGCAGTTCTTC. It codes for CSVEPGVVWNEQFF.

Written as DNA, the CDR3 is TGCAGTGCTAGGCCTCCGGGGAGGAACACTGAAGCTTTCTTT. Its translation is CSARPPGRNTEAFF. This chain joins TRBV20-1 and TRBJ1-1, with no clear D. The V end was cut by 3 bases, the J end by 1 base, with 12 bases between. This CDR3 region has 14 residues. Germline CDR1 reads DFQATT; CDR2 reads SNEGSKA (reference sequence).

The V gene is TRBV20-1, the J gene TRBJ2-1; 10 bases fit TRBD2. This CDR3 is built from 15 residues. Germline values: CDR1 DFQATT, CDR2 SNEGSKA (reference sequence). Trimming removed 8 bases from V and 5 bases from J; junction bases left unmatched: 12. CDR3 DNA: TGCAGTCAGACGTCAGGGACTAGCGCCGACAATGAGCAGTTCTTC. Its protein is CSQTSGTSADNEQFF.

This clonotype showed up just a few times. V is TRBV24-1 and J is TRBJ1-1; a weak D match, TRBD1 (6 bases). V lost 2 bases, J lost 2 bases, and 14 bases lay in between. CDR1 KGHDR and CDR2 SFDVKD come from the germline V gene. This CDR3 comprises 16 residues. The chain's CDR3 is CATSDSHVGGNTEAFF. The DNA of the CDR3 is TGTGCCACCAGTGATTCTCACGTCGGGGGCAACACTGAAGCTTTCTTT.

The chain recombines TRBV4-3 with TRBJ2-7, with TRBD1 matching over 8 bases. The V gene end was trimmed by 1 base and the J gene end by 2 bases; junction bases not matched to a gene: 4. Germline CDR1 LGHNA, CDR2 YSLEER. The CDR3 runs to 15 residues. CDR3 in amino acids: CASSQVGGQAYEQYF. In DNA, the CDR3 is TGCGCCAGCAGCCAAGTAGGGGGACAGGCCTACGAGCAGTACTTC.

This chain links TRBV9 with TRBJ2-6, with D possibly being TRBD1 (5 bases). The CDR3 is 17 residues long. Germline CDR1 SGDLS, CDR2 YYNGEE. Between the trimmed V and J ends, which lost 0 bases and 0 bases, there was a span of 10 bases. In nucleotides, the CDR3 is TGTGCCAGCAGCGTAGAAGACAGCCTCTCTGGGGCCAACGTCCTGACTTTC. It encodes CASSVEDSLSGANVLTF. The variable domain in full, with the rest retrieved from reference TRBV9 and TRBJ2-6, is DSGVTQTPKHLITATGQRVTLRCSPRSGDLSVYWYQQSLDQGLQFLIQYYNGEERAKGNILERFSAQQFPDLHSELNLSSLELGDSALYFCASSVEDSLSGANVLTFGAGSRLTVL.

This clonotype has only a few counts. The chain combines TRBV24-1 with TRBJ2-7; D perhaps matches TRBD1 (5 bases). CDR1 and CDR2 from the germline V gene are KGHDR and SFDVKD. V lost 3 bases, J lost 2 bases, and 7 bases lay in between. CDR3 length equals 13 residues. CDR3: CATSDGRAYEQYF. In DNA form, the CDR3 reads TGTGCCACCAGTGATGGCAGGGCCTACGAGCAGTACTTC.

The genes are TRBV5-1 and TRBJ2-7; no clear D gene. Per germline, CDR1 SGHRS and CDR2 YFSETQ. The CDR3 is 14 residues long. Trimming removed 1 base from V and 5 bases from J, with 13 bases in between. The chain's CDR3 is CASSLIGPTNEQYF. In nucleotides, the CDR3 is TGCGCCAGCAGCTTGATCGGCCCCACCAACGAGCAGTACTTC.

This clonotype was picked up many times. The chain combines TRBV7-3 with TRBJ2-7; D remains ambiguous. V dropped 2 bases and J dropped 0 bases, with 14 bases sitting between them. The CDR3 has 16 residues. Per the germline V gene, CDR1 is SGHTA and CDR2 is FQGTGA. DNA for the CDR3: TGTGCCAGCAGCTTATCCGGTGGCGGAAGCTCCTACGAGCAGTACTTC. It encodes CASSLSGGGSSYEQYF.

This clonotype was seen many times. The J gene is TRBJ1-2, the V gene TRBV7-2; no clear D. Germline V CDR1 and CDR2: SGHTA, FQGNSA. Trimming took off 4 bases at V and 4 bases at J, with 4 bases between the two ends. CDR3 length: 11 amino acids. The CDR3 DNA is TGTGCCAGCAGCTCGGCCTATGGCTACACCTTC. It encodes CASSSAYGYTF.